The clone carrying this T cell receptor (beta chain) was observed a few times. Its antigen is not known. The entry originates in a study of response to subunit inactivated influenza vaccine. Points from the study as a whole: Seasonal influenza vaccination, on each occasion, was suggested by the authors to recruit few new T cells.

Each CDR3 protein is one row after TCRdb ran MiXCR on the RT-PCR reads. The sample includes about 480,000 distinct CDR3 sequences, about 25% of them seen just once. The sample in question was CD4+ T cells sorted from PBMCs, obtained 4 to 6 days after vaccination. The TCR sequence derives from a man aged 50-59 years who received an inactivated influenza vaccine.

The CDR3 DNA reads TGCGCCAGCAGTCGAAACAGGGACCAATATTCTGGGGCCAACGTCCTGACTTTC. It encodes CASSRNRDQYSGANVLTF. The V call is TRBV4-3, the J call TRBJ2-6; D possibly corresponds to TRBD1 (6 bases). Germline loops: CDR1 LGHNA, CDR2 YSLEER. V lost 6 bases and J lost 1, with 19 bases in between. This CDR3 region has 18 residues.